The 5 T cell receptor beta chains below come from one sample, sequenced in a study of sequential checkpoint blockade in melanoma. Assay used: immunoSEQ multiplex PCR; TCRdb lists only in-frame clones, some missing. The sample holds approximately 15,000 clones, about 80% seen once. Specified treatment: randomized to nivolumab then ipilimumab (arm A) or the reverse (arm B). Material: CD8+ T cells sorted from blood (inferred from file names), obtained from a patient given nivolumab and ipilimumab in sequence. The receptors come from a human donor with melanoma.

The V and J genes are TRBV28 and TRBJ2-1, with 12 positions matching TRBD2. Germline V gene lookup returns CDR1 MDHEN and CDR2 SYDVKM. V lost 6 bases, J lost 7 bases, and 13 bases stayed unmatched. The CDR3 is 17 amino acids. CDR3 DNA sequence: TGTGCCAGCAGCTCCCCTCGACTAGCGGGAGTAGAGAATGAGCAGTTCTTC. It codes for CASSSPRLAGVENEQFF.

The CDR3 DNA is TGTGCCAGCAATACGGGGGGCCCCAAACCCGGGGAGCTGTTTTTT. Amino acid sequence: CASNTGGPKPGELFF. The rearrangement joins TRBV28 to TRBJ2-2, with TRBD2 as a possible D gene (7 bases). This CDR3 is built from 15 residues. V was shortened by 7 bases and J by 6 bases, with 18 bases between the two germline ends. Germline assignment: CDR1 MDHEN and CDR2 SYDVKM.

The chain uses TRBV29-1 and TRBJ2-7, with TRBD2 identical over 10 bases. The germline V gene has CDR1 SQVTM and CDR2 ANQGSEA. The CDR3 has 14 amino acids. Trimming took 1 base from V and 0 from J; bases not matched to a gene: 0. The CDR3 region has the DNA TGCAGCGTTGAAGCTAGCGGGGGCTCCTACGAGCAGTACTTC. This gives the protein CSVEASGGSYEQYF.

CDR3 nucleotide sequence: TGTGCCAGCGAGTCGTGGGGCCTCAGGGAGGAAACTGAAGCTTTCTTT. Protein product: CASESWGLREETEAFF. This sequence joins TRBV28 and TRBJ1-1; TRBD1 might be the D (5 bases). The ends were cut back, 8 bases at V and 5 bases at J, with 24 bases in the middle. The CDR3 is 16 amino acids. Germline V gene data show CDR1 as MDHEN and CDR2 as SYDVKM.

This chain joins TRBV5-5 and TRBJ2-7, with D perhaps matching TRBD2 (6 bases). CDR3 length: 15 residues. Trimming left V 3 bases short and J 0 bases short, with 13 bases between. The V gene's germline CDR1 is SGHKS and CDR2 YYEKEE (reference sequence). The CDR3 DNA sequence: TGTGCCAGCAGCTCCTTGGGGGGTTTCTCCTACGAGCAGTACTTC. Its translation is CASSSLGGFSYEQYF.